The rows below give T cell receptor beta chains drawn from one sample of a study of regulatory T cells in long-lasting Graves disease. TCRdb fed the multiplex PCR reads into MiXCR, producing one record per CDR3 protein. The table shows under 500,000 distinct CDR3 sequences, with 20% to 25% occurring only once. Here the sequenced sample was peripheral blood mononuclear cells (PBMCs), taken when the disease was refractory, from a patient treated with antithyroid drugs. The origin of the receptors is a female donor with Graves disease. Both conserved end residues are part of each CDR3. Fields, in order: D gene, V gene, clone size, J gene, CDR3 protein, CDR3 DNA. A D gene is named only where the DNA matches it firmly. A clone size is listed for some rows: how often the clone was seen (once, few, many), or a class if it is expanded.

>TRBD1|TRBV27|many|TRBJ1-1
CASSYRDRGPREAFF
TGTGCCAGCAGTTACCGGGACAGGGGCCCGCGGGAGGCTTTCTTT
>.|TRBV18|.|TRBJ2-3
CASSILPQDTQYF
TGTGCCAGCTCTATTCTACCCCAAGATACGCAGTATTTT
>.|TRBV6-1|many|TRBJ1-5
CASAEPGDNQPQHF
TGTGCCAGCGCTGAACCCGGGGACAATCAGCCCCAGCATTTT
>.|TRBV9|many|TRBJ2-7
CASSPSGTDYEQYF
TGTGCCAGCAGCCCTTCCGGGACGGACTACGAGCAGTACTTC
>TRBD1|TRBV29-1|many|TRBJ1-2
CSVVVRGSGGYTF
TGCAGCGTTGTTGTCAGGGGGTCAGGTGGCTACACCTTC
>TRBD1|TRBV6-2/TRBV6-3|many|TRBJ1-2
CASSYLPGQGRTSGYGYTF
TGTGCCAGCAGTTATCTACCGGGACAGGGGCGCACATCGGGTTATGGCTACACCTTC
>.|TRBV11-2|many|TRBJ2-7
CASSFPRDKTTYEQYF
TGTGCCAGCAGCTTTCCCCGGGACAAGACCACCTACGAGCAGTACTTC
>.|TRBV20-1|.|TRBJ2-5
CSASYLLVRDQETQYF
TGCAGTGCTAGTTATCTGCTGGTGAGGGACCAAGAGACCCAGTACTTC
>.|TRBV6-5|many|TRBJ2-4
CASSYVIAGRNIQYF
TGTGCCAGCAGTTACGTTATTGCAGGGAGGAACATTCAGTACTTC
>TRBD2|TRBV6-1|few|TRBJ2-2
CASSKREKSGELFF
TGTGCCAGCAGCAAGCGGGAGAAGAGCGGGGAGCTGTTTTTT
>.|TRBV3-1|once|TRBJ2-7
CASSQGFGGSYEQYF
TGTGCCAGCAGCCAAGGGTTCGGGGGTTCCTACGAGCAGTACTTC
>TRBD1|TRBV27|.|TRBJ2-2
CASSLSYPLDRATGTGELFF
TGTGCCAGCAGTTTATCATACCCACTCGACAGGGCGACAGGCACCGGGGAGCTGTTTTTT
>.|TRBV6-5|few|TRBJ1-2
CASSYPGATPYGYTF
TGTGCCAGCAGTTACCCAGGGGCCACGCCGTATGGCTACACCTTC
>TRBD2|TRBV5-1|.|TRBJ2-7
CASRPTSGSGYEQYF
TGCGCCAGCCGGCCTACGAGCGGGAGCGGATACGAGCAGTACTTC
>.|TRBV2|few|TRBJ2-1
CASSEGSAPYNEQFF
TGTGCCAGCAGTGAAGGTAGCGCCCCCTACAATGAGCAGTTCTTC
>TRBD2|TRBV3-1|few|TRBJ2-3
CASSLTSGSTDTQYF
TGTGCCAGCAGCCTGACTAGCGGGAGCACAGATACGCAGTATTTT
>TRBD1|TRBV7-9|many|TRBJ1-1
CASSPDRDRMNTEAFF
TGTGCCAGCAGCCCCGACAGGGACCGAATGAACACTGAAGCTTTCTTT
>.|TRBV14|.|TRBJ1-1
CASSRAGTRTEAFF
TGTGCCAGCAGCCGGGCGGGGACGAGGACTGAAGCTTTCTTT
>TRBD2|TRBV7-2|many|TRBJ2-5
CASSLGGTRTMKEETQYF
TGTGCCAGCAGCTTAGGCGGGACTAGAACCATGAAAGAAGAGACCCAGTACTTC
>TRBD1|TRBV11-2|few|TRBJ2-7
CASSSQQGSNEQYF
TGTGCCAGCAGCTCTCAACAGGGGAGCAACGAGCAGTACTTC
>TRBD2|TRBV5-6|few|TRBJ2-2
CASLLAGGPTGELFF
TGTGCCAGCCTTTTAGCGGGAGGGCCTACCGGGGAGCTGTTTTTT
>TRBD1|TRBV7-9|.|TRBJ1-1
CASSPTQGGTEAFF
TGTGCCAGCAGCCCCACCCAGGGGGGCACTGAAGCTTTCTTT
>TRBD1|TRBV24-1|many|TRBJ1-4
CATSRTGENEKLFF
TGTGCCACCAGCCGGACAGGCGAAAATGAAAAACTGTTTTTT
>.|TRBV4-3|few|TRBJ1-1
CASSQDPGPNTEAFF
TGCGCCAGCAGCCAAGACCCGGGACCGAACACTGAAGCTTTCTTT
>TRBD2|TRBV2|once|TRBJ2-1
CASSEGAGGAYNEQFF
TGTGCCAGCAGTGAAGGGGCGGGAGGAGCCTACAATGAGCAGTTCTTC
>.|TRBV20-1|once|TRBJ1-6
CSARRAGYNSPLHF
TGCAGTGCCAGACGGGCTGGCTATAATTCACCCCTCCACTTT
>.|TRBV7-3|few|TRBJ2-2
CASSPRANSGNTGELFF
TGTGCCAGCAGCCCCCGGGCGAACTCTGGCAACACCGGGGAGCTGTTTTTT
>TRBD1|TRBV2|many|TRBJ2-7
CASNQGAYEQYF
TGTGCCAGCAATCAGGGGGCCTACGAGCAGTACTTC
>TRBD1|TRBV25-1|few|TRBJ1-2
CASSDHRGGGYTF
TGTGCCAGCAGTGACCACAGGGGGGGCGGCTACACCTTC
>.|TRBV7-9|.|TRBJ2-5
CASSWVGRETQYF
TGTGCCAGCAGCTGGGTCGGGAGAGAGACCCAGTACTTC
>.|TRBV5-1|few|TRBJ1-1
CASSLVGGLWDTEAFF
TGCGCCAGCAGCTTGGTGGGGGGCTTGTGGGACACTGAAGCTTTCTTT
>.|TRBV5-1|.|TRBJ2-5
CASSSWGRTETQYF
TGCGCCAGCAGCTCATGGGGCCGGACGGAGACCCAGTACTTC
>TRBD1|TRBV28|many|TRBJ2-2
CASNTYLGQEFTGELFF
TGTGCCAGCAACACATATCTTGGACAGGAGTTCACCGGGGAGCTGTTTTTT
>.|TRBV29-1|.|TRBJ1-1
CSGGTNTEAFF
TGCAGCGGGGGGACAAACACTGAAGCTTTCTTT
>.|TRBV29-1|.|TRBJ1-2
CSVEEQWTLDPNYGYTF
TGCAGCGTTGAAGAACAGTGGACATTGGACCCTAACTATGGCTACACCTTC
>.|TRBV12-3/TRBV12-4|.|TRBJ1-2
CASSVGRGGNYGYTF
TGTGCCAGCAGTGTAGGACGGGGGGGGAACTATGGCTACACCTTC
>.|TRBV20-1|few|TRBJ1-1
CSAGGTQVAEAFF
TGCAGTGCTGGAGGGACCCAAGTGGCCGAAGCTTTCTTT
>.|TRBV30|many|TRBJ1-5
CAWSSQGGQPQHF
TGTGCCTGGAGTTCCCAGGGAGGGCAGCCCCAGCATTTT
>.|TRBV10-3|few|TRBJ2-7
CAISESDHSYEQYF
TGTGCCATCAGTGAGTCGGACCACTCCTACGAGCAGTACTTC
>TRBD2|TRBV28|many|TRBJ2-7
CASSPTGLAGGLSYEQYF
TGTGCCAGCAGTCCAACGGGGCTAGCGGGAGGCCTCTCCTACGAGCAGTACTTC
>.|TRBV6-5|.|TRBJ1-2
CASSYFDSYGYTF
TGTGCCAGCAGTTACTTTGACAGCTATGGCTACACCTTC
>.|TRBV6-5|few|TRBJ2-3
CASSYSSGSTDTQYF
TGTGCCAGCAGTTACTCATCGGGAAGCACAGATACGCAGTATTTT
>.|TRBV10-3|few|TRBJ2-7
CATATGGSYEQYF
TGTGCCACTGCAACTGGGGGGTCCTACGAGCAGTACTTC
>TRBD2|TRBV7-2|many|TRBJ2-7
CASSPGLAGAYEQYF
TGTGCCAGCAGCCCGGGACTAGCGGGTGCCTACGAGCAGTACTTC
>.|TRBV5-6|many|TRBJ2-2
CASSLDWGELFF
TGTGCCAGCAGCTTGGATTGGGGGGAGCTGTTTTTT
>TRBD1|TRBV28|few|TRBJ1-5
CASTPTDRGVQPQHF
TGTGCCAGCACCCCCACAGACAGGGGGGTTCAGCCCCAGCATTTT
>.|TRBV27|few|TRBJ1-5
CASSGTWREPQHF
TGTGCCAGCAGCGGGACTTGGAGGGAGCCCCAGCATTTT
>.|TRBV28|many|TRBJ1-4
CASRTGTQANEKLFF
TGTGCCAGCAGAACCGGGACACAAGCTAATGAAAAACTGTTTTTT
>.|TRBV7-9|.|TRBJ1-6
CASSPDSLNSPLHF
TGTGCCAGCAGCCCAGACAGCCTTAATTCACCCCTCCACTTT
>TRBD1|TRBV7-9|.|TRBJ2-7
CASSQDRVMVEQYF
TGTGCCAGCAGCCAGGACAGGGTAATGGTCGAGCAGTACTTC
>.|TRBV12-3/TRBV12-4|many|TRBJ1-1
CASSLGGPNTEAFF
TGTGCCAGCAGTTTGGGGGGACCGAACACTGAAGCTTTCTTT
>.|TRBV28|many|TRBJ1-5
CASSYRSNQPQHF
TGTGCCAGCAGCTACCGGTCAAATCAGCCCCAGCATTTT
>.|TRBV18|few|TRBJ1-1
CASSPNREPWDTEAFF
TGTGCCAGCTCACCGAACAGGGAACCCTGGGACACTGAAGCTTTCTTT
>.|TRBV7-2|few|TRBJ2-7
CASSLLDLRDPSYEQYF
TGTGCCAGCAGCCTCCTGGACTTGCGGGACCCTTCCTACGAGCAGTACTTC
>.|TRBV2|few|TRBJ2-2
CASTLSVGTGELFF
TGTGCCAGCACTCTGTCGGTGGGCACCGGGGAGCTGTTTTTT